These 25 T cell receptor beta chains came from one sample sequenced in a study of blood T cells in healthy people across ages. Using a J-beta primer mix together with a sample-barcoded 5' primer, a second PCR was run for roughly 6 to 12 cycles. TCRdb re-called the 5' RACE reads through MiXCR, storing one row per CDR3 protein. The repertoire holds 1.5 million to 2 million distinct CDR3 sequences, with about 35% as singletons. Sample: blood. These receptor sequences come from a woman aged 25 to 39 in good health.

This clonotype has only a few counts. The gene calls are TRBV7-3 and TRBJ2-7; 9 bases are shared with TRBD2. The germline V gene has CDR1 SGHTA and CDR2 FQGTGA. The V gene end was trimmed by 5 bases and the J gene end by 5 bases; junction bases not matched to a gene: 7. The CDR3 is made up of 14 amino acids. The CDR3 nucleotides are TGTGCCAGCAGCCTGGCGGGAGGGGATGACGAGCAGTACTTC. This gives the protein CASSLAGGDDEQYF.

This chain uses TRBV6-5 with TRBJ2-1, with 7 bases aligning to TRBD2. Germline trimming cut 7 bases from V and 7 bases from J; bases unmatched to any gene: 13. Germline lookup yields CDR1 MNHEY and CDR2 SVGAGI. The CDR3 totals 15 residues. The CDR3 bases are TGTGCCAGCACCCGACCGGGAGGAGTTATGAATGAGCAGTTCTTC. This codes for CASTRPGGVMNEQFF.

Remarks on this clonotype: A much bigger clone sits one base away, suggesting this may be a read error. The chain joins TRBV29-1 to TRBJ2-7; D gene unclear. CDR3 length equals 14 residues. Between the trimmed V and J ends, which lost 3 bases and 2 bases, there was a span of 14 bases. Germline V gene sequence: CDR1 SQVTM, CDR2 ANQGSEA. CDR3 in DNA: TGCAGCGTTGAGTCGCAGCTACCGGCCTACGAGCAGTACTTC. Protein sequence: CSVESQLPAYEQYF.

The rearrangement joins TRBV9 to TRBJ2-7, with 7 bases matching TRBD1. The CDR3 has 16 residues. V lost 0 bases, J lost 0 bases, and 6 bases stayed unmatched. Germline CDR1 SGDLS, CDR2 YYNGEE. The CDR3 bases are TGTGCCAGCAGCGTAGGAGGGGGACAGTTCTCCTACGAGCAGTACTTC. Translating gives CASSVGGGQFSYEQYF.

This clonotype was detected a few times. The chain employs TRBV4-1 and TRBJ2-3; 7 bases are shared with TRBD1. Trimming removed 9 bases from V and 4 bases from J; junction bases left unmatched: 16. Looked up from germline, CDR1 is MGHRA and CDR2 is YSYEKL. The CDR3 length is 16 residues. The CDR3 loop reads CASKRQGRPGPDTQYF. The CDR3 region has the DNA TGCGCCAGTAAGAGACAGGGCCGCCCAGGGCCAGATACGCAGTATTTT.

This chain joins TRBV5-1 and TRBJ1-6; a weak D match, TRBD1 (5 bases). V was shortened by 0 bases and J by 5 bases, with 9 bases between the two germline ends. CDR1 and CDR2 (germline): SGHRS, YFSETQ. This CDR3 has 15 residues. CDR3 sequence: CASSLASGHNSPLHF. Here the CDR3 DNA reads TGCGCCAGCAGCTTGGCCTCGGGGCATAATTCACCCCTCCACTTT.

This chain links TRBV5-1 with TRBJ2-3; D remains ambiguous. The CDR3 totals 14 residues. In germline, CDR1 is SGHRS, CDR2 YFSETQ. Trimming left V 0 bases short and J 5 bases short, with 10 bases between. DNA for the CDR3: TGCGCCAGCAGCTTGGACTCGCTCATAGATACGCAGTATTTT. Translating it yields CASSLDSLIDTQYF. Supplemented by reference TRBV5-1 and TRBJ2-3, the full variable domain reads KAGVTQTPRYLIKTRGQQVTLSCSPISGHRSVSWYQQTPGQGLQFLFEYFSETQRNKGNFPGRFSGRQFSNSRSEMNVSTLELGDSALYLCASSLDSLIDTQYFGPGTRLTVL.

This clonotype was detected a few times. The chain is built from TRBV7-6 and TRBJ2-7; D is undetermined. V was pared by 1 base and J by 6 bases, with 16 bases between. CDR1 and CDR2 (germline): SGHVS, FNYEAQ. There are 15 residues in the CDR3. This CDR3 reads CASSLGASSLGEQYF. In DNA form, the CDR3 reads TGTGCCAGCAGCTTAGGGGCTAGTTCTTTGGGCGAGCAGTACTTC.

This clonotype was counted a few times. V is TRBV6-1 and J is TRBJ2-2, with a tentative D call TRBD2 (5 bases). This CDR3 contains 14 residues. Germline CDR1 is MNHNS and CDR2 is SASEGT. Trimming cost V 7 bases and J 2 bases, with 11 bases left between them. In nucleotides, the CDR3 is TGTGCCAGCATTGAGGGCAGAAACACCGGGGAGCTGTTTTTT. Its protein is CASIEGRNTGELFF.

This clonotype was counted a single time. The junction shows a germline mismatch at one end, possibly a read error. V is TRBV24-1 and J is TRBJ2-1, with TRBD1 identical over 9 bases. The CDR3 length is 15 residues. Germline V gene lookup returns CDR1 KGHDR and CDR2 SFDVKD. The CDR3 sequence: CTTSGTGTVRGEQFF. CDR3 nucleotide sequence: TGTACCACCAGTGGGACAGGGACGGTCCGGGGTGAGCAGTTCTTC.

The chain combines TRBV12-3 or TRBV12-4 with TRBJ1-2; tentative D call: TRBD1 (6 bases). V dropped 3 bases and J dropped 8 bases, with 13 bases sitting between them. The CDR3 totals 13 residues. CDR3 sequence (DNA): TGTGCCAGCAGTTTGGCAGGGGCGCGAGGCTACACCTTC. It specifies CASSLAGARGYTF.

On this clonotype itself: This may come from a read error, since a much larger clone is one base off. This CDR3 reads CATSDAEATDTQYF. The CDR3 bases are TGTGCCACCAGTGACGCGGAGGCCACAGATACGCAGTATTTT. V gene TRBV24-1 combines with J gene TRBJ2-3; possibly TRBD2 for D (5 bases). Germline V gives CDR1 KGHDR, CDR2 SFDVKD. The ends were cut back, 4 bases at V and 2 bases at J, with 9 bases in the middle. The CDR3 runs 14 residues.

The rearrangement links TRBV6-2 or TRBV6-3 to TRBJ2-1; 7 bases align to TRBD2. The CDR3 has 12 amino acids. The junction had 3 bases not matched to a gene; V was cut back by 3 bases and J by 10 bases. Per the germline V gene, CDR1 is MNHEY and CDR2 is SVGEGT. This CDR3 reads CASSYLADEQFF. For the CDR3, the DNA is TGTGCCAGCAGTTATCTAGCGGACGAGCAGTTCTTC.

The rearrangement links TRBV7-9 to TRBJ2-7; 12 bases match TRBD1. The V and J ends lost 2 bases and 7 bases, in that order; junction bases with no gene match: 6. This CDR3 has 15 amino acids. CDR1 is SEHNR and CDR2 is FQNEAQ in the germline V gene (reference sequence). Here the CDR3 DNA reads TGTGCCAGCAGCTTAAGGGGACAGGGGGCTCGAGAGCAGTACTTC. This encodes CASSLRGQGAREQYF.

The chain links TRBV6-1 to TRBJ1-2; weak D call: TRBD1 (5 bases). Between the trimmed V and J ends, which lost 4 bases and 3 bases, there was a span of 9 bases. Germline CDR1 is MNHNS and CDR2 is SASEGT. The CDR3 runs to 13 residues. CDR3 sequence reads: CASSGQTHYGYTF. The CDR3 coding sequence is TGTGCCAGCAGTGGACAGACCCACTATGGCTACACCTTC.

The chain joins TRBV29-1 to TRBJ1-2, with D possibly matching TRBD1 (5 bases). The V end lost 0 bases, the J end lost 3 bases, and 26 bases lay between the germline ends. Looked up from germline, CDR1 is SQVTM and CDR2 is ANQGSEA. The CDR3 is 19 residues long. This CDR3 reads CSVEDLWAGYTQNYYGYTF. DNA for the CDR3: TGCAGCGTTGAAGATCTGTGGGCAGGGTACACCCAGAATTACTATGGCTACACCTTC.

Only a few counts were recorded for this clonotype. This sequence joins TRBV28 and TRBJ2-5; 9 positions match TRBD2. The germline V gene has CDR1 MDHEN and CDR2 SYDVKM. This CDR3 comprises 14 residues. With V trimmed by 2 bases and J by 5 bases, 3 bases remained unmatched. As DNA, the CDR3 is TGTGCCAGCAGTTTAAGCGGGGGGTGGGAGACCCAGTACTTC. This gives the protein CASSLSGGWETQYF.

This clonotype was counted at least ten times. This rearrangement joins TRBV29-1 to TRBJ2-7; 9 positions agree with TRBD1. V was clipped by 1 base and J by 2 bases; unmatched bases: 3. The CDR3 is 14 residues long. Germline V gene lookup returns CDR1 SQVTM and CDR2 ANQGSEA. Here the CDR3 DNA reads TGCAGCGTTGAAGCGGACAGGGGCGCCTACGAGCAGTACTTC. Translated, it gives CSVEADRGAYEQYF.

Ten or more counts support this clonotype. The J gene is TRBJ1-2, the V gene TRBV6-1; maybe TRBD1 (6 bases). The V end lost 4 bases, the J end lost 5 bases, and 11 bases lay between the germline ends. Per the germline V gene, CDR1 is MNHNS and CDR2 is SASEGT. This CDR3 spans 13 amino acids. CDR3 coding DNA: TGTGCCAGCAGTGCTGACAGGCTGTATGGCTACACCTTC. Translation: CASSADRLYGYTF.

The chain couples TRBV27 to TRBJ2-7, with D possibly being TRBD2 (6 bases). Trimming stripped 6 bases from V and 4 bases from J, with 13 bases between. The CDR3 sequence is 13 residues long. Germline V CDR1 and CDR2: MNHEY, SMNVEV (reference sequence). CDR3 sequence (DNA): TGTGCCAGCAGCACCGGCGGGGTTTACGAGCAGTACTTC. As protein: CASSTGGVYEQYF.

This chain joins TRBV13 and TRBJ2-1; 10 bases map to TRBD2. J was trimmed by 3 bases and V by 5 bases; bases with no gene match: 7. The CDR3 spans 16 residues. CDR1 is PRHDT, CDR2 FYEKMQ, per germline (reference sequence). This CDR3 is CASSGGASGSYNEQFF. Written as DNA, the CDR3 is TGTGCCAGCAGCGGGGGGGCTAGCGGGAGCTACAATGAGCAGTTCTTC.

This chain links TRBV20-1 with TRBJ2-3; 12 bases are shared with TRBD1. This CDR3 region has 15 residues. The germline CDR1 and CDR2 sequences are DFQATT and SNEGSKA (reference sequence). J was trimmed by 6 bases and V by 2 bases; bases with no gene match: 6. CDR3 DNA: TGCAGTGCTAGATCAGGGGACAGGGGGCTCGATACGCAGTATTTT. Its translation is CSARSGDRGLDTQYF.

The chain carries TRBV5-1 and TRBJ2-7; 10 bases line up with TRBD1. The V segment lost 4 bases and the J segment 2 bases; nucleotides outside the gene matches: 15. The CDR3 spans 18 residues. Germline CDR1 SGHRS, CDR2 YFSETQ. The CDR3 DNA is TGCGCCAGCAGCCCAGGAGGAAATCCGGGACAGGGGACCTACGAGCAGTACTTC. It specifies CASSPGGNPGQGTYEQYF.

In this sample, this clonotype turned up a few times. This chain connects TRBV10-3 to TRBJ2-3; 10 bases match TRBD2. CDR3 length: 14 amino acids. The V and J ends lost 11 bases and 2 bases, in that order; junction bases with no gene match: 7. CDR1 ENHRY and CDR2 SYGVKD come from the germline V gene. CDR3 amino acids: CAAGTSVPTDTQYF. The CDR3 DNA sequence: TGTGCCGCCGGGACTAGCGTTCCCACAGATACGCAGTATTTT.

This clonotype was detected ten times or more. The chain recombines TRBV10-3 with TRBJ1-5, with 10 bases fitting TRBD1. This CDR3 has 15 amino acids. The trim removed 10 bases at V and 0 bases at J, leaving 6 bases unmatched. Looked up from germline, CDR1 is ENHRY and CDR2 is SYGVKD. The CDR3 here is CASGQGGSSNQPQHF. As DNA, the CDR3 is TGTGCCAGCGGACAGGGGGGGAGTAGCAATCAGCCCCAGCATTTT.